This T cell receptor beta chain was recorded in a study of response to subunit inactivated influenza vaccine. Broader study findings: The study's authors posited that every seasonal influenza vaccination enlists few new T cells.

The V end was cut by 1 base, the J end by 8 bases, with 13 bases between. Germline lookup yields CDR1 SGHRS and CDR2 YFSETQ. The CDR3 sequence is 14 residues long. As for this clonotype: What it binds is unknown.

TCRdb itself ran the RT-PCR reads through MiXCR, one entry per CDR3 protein. The repertoire has 800,000 or so distinct CDR3 sequences, 20% to 25% of them found once; the top ten carry more than 8.5%. The rearrangement links TRBV5-1 to TRBJ2-4; D gene ambiguous. This TCR was recovered from a middle-aged man who received an inactivated influenza vaccine. The material was PBMCs from blood, obtained 4 to 6 days after vaccination. The CDR3 sequence: CASSLNRAQDIQYF. DNA of the CDR3: TGCGCCAGCAGCTTGAACAGAGCCCAGGACATTCAGTACTTC.